These 2 T cell receptor beta chains share one sample of origin, sequenced in a study of shared clonotypes between healthy human individuals (dated by TCRdb to 2020 to 2022). Library method: the immunoSEQ multiplex PCR assay. This is the immuneACCESS table as TCRdb keeps it, with only in-frame sequences that have V and J called. A part of the clones is gone; compared with another copy, unresolved V genes explain less than half, and the rest is unexplained. The sample has some 1.5 million clones on record, roughly 97% of them singletons. The top ten clones comprise approximately 1.1% of the sample. Sequencing was done on a sample of naive CD4+ T cells sorted from blood. This specimen's cell subset or site label, per the study, means: CD45RA+ positively selected. The source of these receptors is a man between 25 and 39 years old in good health.

This chain connects TRBV25-1 to TRBJ2-7, with unresolved D. The CDR3 extends over 14 amino acids. The germline CDR1 and CDR2 sequences are MGHDK and SYGVNS. Trimming pared 0 bases from V and 0 bases from J, leaving 6 bases between. The CDR3 DNA follows: TGTGCCAGCAGTGAATATATTGCCTCCTACGAGCAGTACTTC. Encoded protein: CASSEYIASYEQYF.

V is TRBV11-2 and J is TRBJ1-5; possibly TRBD1 for D (6 bases). V was shortened by 5 bases and J by 0 bases, with 14 bases between the two germline ends. The CDR3 has 16 residues. CDR1 is SGHAT, CDR2 FQNNGV, per germline. The CDR3 coding sequence is TGTGCCAGCAGCCTAAGGGGGGGCATTAGCAATCAGCCCCAGCATTTT. Residues: CASSLRGGISNQPQHF.